The sequence of this T cell receptor (beta chain) was determined in a study of blood T cell repertoires in COVID-19. This clone was found a few times. The data were produced by immunoSEQ multiplex PCR, yet TCRdb's version contains in-frame clones alone and is incomplete. The sample yields approximately 210,000 clones, roughly 79% seen once. V was pared by 1 base and J by 9 bases, with 10 bases between. The length of the CDR3 is 14 residues. Germline lookup yields CDR1 MNHNS and CDR2 SASEGT. This TCR was recovered from a woman aged 45-60 years with acute COVID-19. Source material: PBMCs or T cells enriched from blood (not recorded which). The J gene is TRBJ1-6, the V gene TRBV6-1, with D perhaps matching TRBD1 (6 bases). CDR3 residues: CASSEETGSSPLHF. CDR3 DNA: TGTGCCAGCAGTGAAGAGACAGGCTCTTCACCCCTCCACTTT.